One sample yielded the 7 T cell receptor beta chains listed below, sequenced in a study of cytomegalovirus exposure and HLA in healthy donors. 60 Vbeta and 13 Jbeta primers were used in PCR. Only in-frame clones appear in the TCRdb table, and some are missing; sequencing was by immunoSEQ multiplex PCR. This sample has about 120,000 clones, with roughly 80% found just once. Specimen: PBMCs. The origin of the receptors is a female donor in good health and CMV-seronegative.

J is TRBJ2-5 and V is TRBV2, with D possibly being TRBD1 (6 bases). The DNA end is a closer match to TRBJ2-7, so the J assignment may be wrong. Germline-derived CDR1 and CDR2 are SNHLY and FYNNEI. CDR3 length equals 13 residues. CDR3 in DNA: TGTGCCAGCAGTGTTAACAGGGCCAACGAGCAGTACTTC. This encodes CASSVNRANEQYF.

The V and J genes are TRBV6-5 and TRBJ1-4, with unresolved D. The germline V and J ends were trimmed by 6 bases and 4 bases, with 9 bases remaining between them. Per the germline V gene, CDR1 is MNHEY and CDR2 is SVGAGI. The CDR3 sequence is 13 residues long. CDR3 in amino acids: CASRNQLNEKLFF. The CDR3 bases are TGTGCCAGCAGGAATCAACTTAATGAAAAACTGTTTTTT.

This chain joins TRBV5-1 and TRBJ2-1; weak D call: TRBD2 (5 bases). V was trimmed by 3 bases and J by 7 bases, leaving 8 bases between them. The germline V gene has CDR1 SGHRS and CDR2 YFSETQ. This CDR3 is built from 12 residues. CDR3 in amino acids: CASSWTGNEQFF. In nucleotides, the CDR3 is TGCGCCAGCAGCTGGACGGGGAATGAGCAGTTCTTC.

The chain carries TRBV19 and TRBJ1-5, with D possibly being TRBD1 (5 bases). CDR1 is LNHDA and CDR2 is SQIVND in the germline V gene (reference sequence). The CDR3 runs to 14 residues. V gave up 5 bases and J gave up 0 bases, with 8 bases separating them. CDR3 amino acids: CASSPQGSNQPQHF. In DNA form, the CDR3 reads TGTGCCAGTAGTCCCCAGGGTAGCAATCAGCCCCAGCATTTT.

The V call is TRBV30, the J call TRBJ2-3; no firm D call. Deletions cut 3 bases from V and 3 bases from J, with 10 bases between. This CDR3 is built from 13 residues. Germline CDR1 and CDR2: GTSNPN and SVGIG (reference sequence). The CDR3 here is CAWSPDLTDTQYF. The CDR3 DNA sequence: TGTGCCTGGAGCCCCGACTTAACAGATACGCAGTATTTT.

V is TRBV9 and J is TRBJ2-1; D is possibly TRBD2 (5 bases). Trimming removed 1 base from V and 14 bases from J, with 22 bases in between. Germline V gene sequence: CDR1 SGDLS, CDR2 YYNGEE. This CDR3 is built from 15 residues. The CDR3 sequence is CASSVLVGVEAEKFF. In DNA form, the CDR3 reads TGTGCCAGCAGCGTATTGGTTGGGGTGGAAGCGGAAAAGTTCTTC.

The chain uses TRBV6-5 and TRBJ2-5, with a weak D call TRBD1 (6 bases). The last part of the DNA fits TRBJ2-7 better; the J call may be wrong. CDR1 is MNHEY and CDR2 is SVGAGI in the germline V gene. This CDR3 has 13 amino acids. The CDR3 bases are TGTGCCAGCAGCAATACAGGGAATTACGAGCAGTACTTC. Its protein is CASSNTGNYEQYF.